The entry below gives a single T cell receptor beta chain sequence along with its context. One end of the junction is discordant with germline, which a read error may explain. This entry is derived from a study of T-cell reconstitution after alpha-beta-depleted transplantation in children. It was with unique molecular identifiers that the TCRbeta library was prepared. TCRdb ran MiXCR on the PCR reads and lists one entry per CDR3 protein. The table records 60,000 to 70,000 distinct CDR3 sequences, roughly 4.9% of them present only once. The V gene's germline CDR1 is SGHVS and CDR2 FNYEAQ. The CDR3 is made up of 13 amino acids.

This clonotype originated in a boy younger than two who had a stem cell transplant for acute myeloid leukemia, so the T cells may come from the graft donor. This material consisted of PBMCs, mostly from graft donor cells, taken 180 days after TCRalphabeta/CD19-depleted stem cell transplant. The chain recombines TRBV7-6 with TRBJ1-1, with D unclear. In nucleotides, the CDR3 is TGTGCCAGCAGTCCCGGGCCGAGCACTGAAGCTTTCTTC. This gives the protein CASSPGPSTEAFF. Combining the CDR3 with reference TRBV7-6 and TRBJ1-1 gives the whole variable domain GAGVSQSPRYKVTKRGQDVALRCDPISGHVSLYWYRQALGQGPEFLTYFNYEAQQDKSGLPNDRFSAERPEGSISTLTIQRTEQRDSAMYRCASSPGPSTEAFFGQGTRLTVV.